The subject of this entry is one T cell receptor beta chain. This sample stems from a study of blood T cell repertoires in COVID-19. Clones were read by immunoSEQ multiplex PCR, and TCRdb kept only the in-frame ones, dropping some. The sample includes about 220,000 clones, about 85% of them seen just once. Germline CDR1 reads SGHAT; CDR2 reads FQNNGV. The CDR3 runs 15 residues. The ends lost 5 bases at V and 1 base at J; junction bases unmatched: 1. The sequenced material came from peripheral blood. The receptor was derived from a man aged 50 to 60 who had recovered from COVID-19. The chain joins TRBV11-2 to TRBJ2-2, with 10 nucleotides matching TRBD2. Written as DNA, the CDR3 is TGTGCCAGCAGCCCTAGCGGGAGGAACACCGGGGAGCTGTTTTTT. This sequence encodes CASSPSGRNTGELFF. The whole variable domain, filled in from reference TRBV11-2 and TRBJ2-2, reads EAGVAQSPRYKIIEKRQSVAFWCNPISGHATLYWYQQILGQGPKLLIQFQNNGVVDDSQLPKDRFSAERLKGVDSTLKIQPAKLEDSAVYLCASSPSGRNTGELFFGEGSRLTVL.